A selection of T cell receptor beta chains follows, all from one sample in a study of shared clonotypes between healthy human individuals. Repertoires were generated with immunoSEQ multiplex PCR, while TCRdb's copy carries only in-frame clones and drops some. In the table there are under 1,100,000 clones, about 70% of which are singletons. The sample comprised memory CD4+ T cells sorted from blood. These receptors all come from a man between 18 and 35 years old in good health. CDR3s include the opening cysteine and the closing phenylalanine or tryptophan. The D gene is left open where the match is weak. Some rows have no size entry. The others give once, few or many, or a class for an expanded clone.

CDR3aa: CASEGSNQPQHF
CDR3nt: TGTGCCAGCGAGGGAAGCAATCAGCCCCAGCATTTT
d_gene: -
j_gene: TRBJ1-5
abundance: few
v_gene: TRBV28

CDR3aa: CAWSEGGSSYEQYF
CDR3nt: TGTGCCTGGAGTGAGGGCGGTAGCTCCTACGAGCAGTACTTC
d_gene: -
j_gene: TRBJ2-7
abundance: -
v_gene: TRBV30

CDR3aa: CASSPEIQGSGQPQHF
CDR3nt: TGTGCCAGCTCACCAGAAATACAGGGGTCCGGGCAGCCCCAGCATTTT
d_gene: TRBD1
j_gene: TRBJ1-5
abundance: -
v_gene: TRBV18

CDR3aa: CASRREIGQQYF
CDR3nt: TGTGCCAGCAGGCGGGAGATAGGCCAGCAGTACTTC
d_gene: TRBD2
j_gene: TRBJ2-7
abundance: once
v_gene: TRBV6-1

CDR3aa: CASRQYSNQPQHF
CDR3nt: TGTGCCAGTAGACAGTATAGCAATCAGCCCCAGCATTTT
d_gene: -
j_gene: TRBJ1-5
abundance: once
v_gene: TRBV19

CDR3aa: CASSSQREEQFF
CDR3nt: TGTGCCAGCAGCTCACAGAGGGAGGAGCAGTTCTTC
d_gene: -
j_gene: TRBJ2-1
abundance: -
v_gene: TRBV11-2

CDR3aa: CASSLSRVGTDTQYF
CDR3nt: TGTGCCAGCAGCTTAAGTAGGGTTGGCACAGATACGCAGTATTTT
d_gene: -
j_gene: TRBJ2-3
abundance: -
v_gene: TRBV11-2

CDR3aa: CASSLEVGGANTGELFF
CDR3nt: TGTGCCAGCAGCTTAGAAGTCGGAGGGGCGAACACCGGGGAGCTGTTTTTT
d_gene: -
j_gene: TRBJ2-2
abundance: -
v_gene: TRBV11-2

CDR3aa: CASSLWDRASDGYTF
CDR3nt: TGTGCCAGCAGTTTATGGGACAGGGCGAGTGATGGCTACACCTTC
d_gene: TRBD1
j_gene: TRBJ1-2
abundance: -
v_gene: TRBV6-6

CDR3aa: CASSLDSSVRGYTF
CDR3nt: TGTGCCAGCAGCTTAGATAGCTCCGTCCGGGGCTACACCTTC
d_gene: -
j_gene: TRBJ1-2
abundance: -
v_gene: TRBV11-2

CDR3aa: CASSQYRGEGEAFF
CDR3nt: TGTGCCAGCAGCCAGTACAGGGGGGAAGGTGAAGCTTTCTTT
d_gene: TRBD1
j_gene: TRBJ1-1
abundance: -
v_gene: TRBV14

CDR3aa: CASSSNRASYEQFF
CDR3nt: TGTGCCAGCAGCTCCAATAGGGCTAGCTATGAGCAGTTCTTC
d_gene: -
j_gene: TRBJ2-1
abundance: -
v_gene: TRBV7-2

CDR3aa: CASSTSGMNYGYTF
CDR3nt: TGTGCCAGCAGTACGTCCGGGATGAACTATGGCTACACCTTC
d_gene: -
j_gene: TRBJ1-2
abundance: -
v_gene: TRBV6-5

CDR3aa: CASSTGGAGRGYTF
CDR3nt: TGTGCCAGTAGCACGGGGGGGGCAGGACGTGGCTACACCTTC
d_gene: -
j_gene: TRBJ1-2
abundance: -
v_gene: TRBV19

CDR3aa: CASSRDSSYEQYF
CDR3nt: TGTGCCAGCAGCCGGGACAGCTCCTACGAGCAGTACTTC
d_gene: TRBD1
j_gene: TRBJ2-7
abundance: few
v_gene: TRBV28

CDR3aa: CASSQQSSGANVLTF
CDR3nt: TGTGCCAGCAGCCAACAGAGCTCTGGGGCCAACGTCCTGACTTTC
d_gene: -
j_gene: TRBJ2-6
abundance: -
v_gene: TRBV4-2

CDR3aa: CASSYSDRGGTEAFF
CDR3nt: TGTGCCAGCAGTTACTCCGACAGGGGTGGCACTGAAGCTTTCTTT
d_gene: TRBD1
j_gene: TRBJ1-1
abundance: -
v_gene: TRBV6-5

CDR3aa: CASGPRLAGVNEQFF
CDR3nt: TGTGCTAGTGGTCCGAGACTAGCGGGGGTAAATGAGCAGTTCTTC
d_gene: TRBD2
j_gene: TRBJ2-1
abundance: -
v_gene: TRBV12-5

CDR3aa: CASSLGAGRGETQYF
CDR3nt: TGTGCCAGCAGCTTAGGTGCGGGGAGGGGCGAGACCCAGTACTTC
d_gene: TRBD2
j_gene: TRBJ2-5
abundance: -
v_gene: TRBV7-9

CDR3aa: CASSPVGRDTQYF
CDR3nt: TGTGCCAGCAGCCCCGTGGGGCGGGATACGCAGTATTTT
d_gene: -
j_gene: TRBJ2-3
abundance: -
v_gene: TRBV7-2

CDR3aa: CASSRDRVNEQFF
CDR3nt: TGTGCCAGCAGCCGGGACAGGGTAAATGAGCAGTTCTTC
d_gene: TRBD1
j_gene: TRBJ2-1
abundance: -
v_gene: TRBV7-2